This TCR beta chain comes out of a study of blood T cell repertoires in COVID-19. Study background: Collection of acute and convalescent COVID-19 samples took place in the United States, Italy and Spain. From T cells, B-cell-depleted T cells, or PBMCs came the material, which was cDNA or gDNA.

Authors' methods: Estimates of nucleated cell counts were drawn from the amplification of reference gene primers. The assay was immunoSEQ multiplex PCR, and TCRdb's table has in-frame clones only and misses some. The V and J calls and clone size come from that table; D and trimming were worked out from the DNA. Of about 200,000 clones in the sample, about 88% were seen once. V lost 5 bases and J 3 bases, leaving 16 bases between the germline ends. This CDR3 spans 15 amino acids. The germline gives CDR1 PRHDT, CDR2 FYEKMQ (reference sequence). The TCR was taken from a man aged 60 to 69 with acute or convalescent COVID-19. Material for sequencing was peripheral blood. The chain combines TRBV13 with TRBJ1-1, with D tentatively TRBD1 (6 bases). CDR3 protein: CASSAWIQGYTEAFF. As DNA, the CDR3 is TGTGCCAGCAGCGCATGGATACAGGGATACACTGAAGCTTTCTTT.